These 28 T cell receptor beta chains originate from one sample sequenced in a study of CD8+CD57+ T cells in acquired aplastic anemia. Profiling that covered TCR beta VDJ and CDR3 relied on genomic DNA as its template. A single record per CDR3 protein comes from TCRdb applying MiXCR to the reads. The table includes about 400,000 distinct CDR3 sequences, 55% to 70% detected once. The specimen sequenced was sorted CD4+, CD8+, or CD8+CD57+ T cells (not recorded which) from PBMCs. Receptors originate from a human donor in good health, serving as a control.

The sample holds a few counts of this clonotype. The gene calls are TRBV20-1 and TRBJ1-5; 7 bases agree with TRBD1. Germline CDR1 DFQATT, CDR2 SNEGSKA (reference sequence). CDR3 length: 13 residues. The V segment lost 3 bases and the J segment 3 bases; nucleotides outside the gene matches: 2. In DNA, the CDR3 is TGCAGTGCTAGCGGACAGGACAATCAGCCCCAGCATTTT. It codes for CSASGQDNQPQHF.

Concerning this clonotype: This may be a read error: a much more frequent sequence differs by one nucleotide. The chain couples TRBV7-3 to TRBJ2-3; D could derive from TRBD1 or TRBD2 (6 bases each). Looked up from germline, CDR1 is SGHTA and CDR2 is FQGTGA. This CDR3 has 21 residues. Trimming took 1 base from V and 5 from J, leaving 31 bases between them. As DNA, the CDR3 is TGTGCCAGCAGCTTAATTCCCCCGGGGGCCCAGACAAAAAGGGCCCTAGATACGCAGTATTTT. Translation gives CASSLIPPGAQTKRALDTQYF.

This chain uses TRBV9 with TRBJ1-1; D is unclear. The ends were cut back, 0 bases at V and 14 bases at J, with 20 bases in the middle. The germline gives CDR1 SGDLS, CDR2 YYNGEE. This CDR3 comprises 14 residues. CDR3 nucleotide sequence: TGTGCCAGCAGCGTAGGGCCGGGCGACACTCCACAGTTCTTT. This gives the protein CASSVGPGDTPQFF.

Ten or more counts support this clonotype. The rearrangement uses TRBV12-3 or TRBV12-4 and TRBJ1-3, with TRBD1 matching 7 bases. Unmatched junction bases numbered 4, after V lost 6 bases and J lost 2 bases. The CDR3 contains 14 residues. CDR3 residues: CASRRQGAGNTIYF. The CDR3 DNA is TGTGCCAGCAGACGACAGGGAGCTGGAAACACCATATATTTT.

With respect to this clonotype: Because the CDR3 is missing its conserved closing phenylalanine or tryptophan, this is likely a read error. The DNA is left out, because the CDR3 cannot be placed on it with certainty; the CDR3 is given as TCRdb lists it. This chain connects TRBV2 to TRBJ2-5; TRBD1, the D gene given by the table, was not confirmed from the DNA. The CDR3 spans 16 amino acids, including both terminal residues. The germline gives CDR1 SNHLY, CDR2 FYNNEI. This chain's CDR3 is CASSDRGTETQYIRPG.

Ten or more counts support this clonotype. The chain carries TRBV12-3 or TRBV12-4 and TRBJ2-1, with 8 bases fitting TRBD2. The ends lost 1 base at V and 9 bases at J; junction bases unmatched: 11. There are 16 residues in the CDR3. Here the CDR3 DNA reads TGTGCCAGCAGTTTAGGACTAGCCGGGGGGGCTAGTGAGCAGTTCTTC. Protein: CASSLGLAGGASEQFF.

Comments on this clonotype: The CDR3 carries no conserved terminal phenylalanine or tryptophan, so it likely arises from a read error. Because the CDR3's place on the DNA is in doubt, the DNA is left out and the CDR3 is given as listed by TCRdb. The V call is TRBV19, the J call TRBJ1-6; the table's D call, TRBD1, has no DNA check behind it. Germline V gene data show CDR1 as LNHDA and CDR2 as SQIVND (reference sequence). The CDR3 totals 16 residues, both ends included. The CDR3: CASSIWAGDNSPPHFV.

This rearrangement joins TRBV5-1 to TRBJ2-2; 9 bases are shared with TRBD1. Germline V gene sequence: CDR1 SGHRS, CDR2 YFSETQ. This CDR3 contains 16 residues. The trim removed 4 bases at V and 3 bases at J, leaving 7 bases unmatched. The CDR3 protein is CASSRRTGADTGELFF. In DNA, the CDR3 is TGCGCCAGCAGCCGAAGGACAGGGGCTGACACCGGGGAGCTGTTTTTT.

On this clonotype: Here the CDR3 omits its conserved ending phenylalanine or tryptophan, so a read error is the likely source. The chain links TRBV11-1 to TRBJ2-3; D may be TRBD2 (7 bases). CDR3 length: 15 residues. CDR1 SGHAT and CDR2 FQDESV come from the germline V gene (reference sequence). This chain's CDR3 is CAGSLEGGSTDTQYL. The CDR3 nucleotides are TGTGCCGGCAGCTTAGAGGGGGGGAGCACAGATACGCAGTATCTT.

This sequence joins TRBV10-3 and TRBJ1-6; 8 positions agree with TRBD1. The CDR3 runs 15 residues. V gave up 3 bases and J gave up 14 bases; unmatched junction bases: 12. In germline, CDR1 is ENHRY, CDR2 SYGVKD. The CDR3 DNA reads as TGTGCCATCAGTGACATCGGACAGGGTGCTTCGGCCCTCCACTTT. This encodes CAISDIGQGASALHF.

The CDR3 is CAISGGEADTQYF. CDR3 nucleotide sequence: TGTGCCATCAGTGGGGGGGAAGCAGATACGCAGTATTTT. The rearrangement joins TRBV10-3 to TRBJ2-3, with a possible D match to TRBD2 (6 bases). CDR3 length: 13 amino acids. V was pared by 4 bases and J by 4 bases, with 9 bases between. The germline V gene encodes CDR1 ENHRY and CDR2 SYGVKD.

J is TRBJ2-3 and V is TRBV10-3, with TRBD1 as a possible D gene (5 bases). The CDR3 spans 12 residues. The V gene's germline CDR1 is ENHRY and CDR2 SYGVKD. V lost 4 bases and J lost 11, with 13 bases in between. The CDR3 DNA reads TGTGCCATCAGTGGGACACCCGACGAGCAGTATTTT. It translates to CAISGTPDEQYF.

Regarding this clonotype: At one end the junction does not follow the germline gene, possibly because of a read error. The DNA of the CDR3 is TGTGCCAGCACCCCGGGGCCGGCTGGCGCTGATACCACGTTC. Amino acids: CASTPGPAGADTTF. The chain uses TRBV7-2 and TRBJ1-2; the D gene is possibly TRBD1 (5 bases). CDR3 length: 14 amino acids. Germline V gives CDR1 SGHTA, CDR2 FQGNSA.

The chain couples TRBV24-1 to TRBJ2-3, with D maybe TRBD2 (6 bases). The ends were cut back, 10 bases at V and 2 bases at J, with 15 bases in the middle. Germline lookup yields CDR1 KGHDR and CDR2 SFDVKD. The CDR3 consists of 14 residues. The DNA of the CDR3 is TGTGCCACTGCGGCGGGGACCGACACAGATACGCAGTATTTT. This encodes CATAAGTDTDTQYF.

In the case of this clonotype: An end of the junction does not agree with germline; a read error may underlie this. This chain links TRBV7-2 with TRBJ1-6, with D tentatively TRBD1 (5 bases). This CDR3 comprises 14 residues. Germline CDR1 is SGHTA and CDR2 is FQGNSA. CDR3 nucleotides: TGTGCCAGCAGCGCGCCCGGGGCTGGGGCCAACGTCCTGTTT. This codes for CASSAPGAGANVLF.

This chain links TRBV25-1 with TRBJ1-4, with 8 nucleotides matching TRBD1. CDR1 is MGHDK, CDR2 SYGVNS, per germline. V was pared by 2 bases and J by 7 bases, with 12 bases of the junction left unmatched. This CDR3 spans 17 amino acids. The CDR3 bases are TGTGCCAGCAGTGAAGTGGGCAGGGGGCATGATACTGAAAAACTGTTTTTT. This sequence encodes CASSEVGRGHDTEKLFF.

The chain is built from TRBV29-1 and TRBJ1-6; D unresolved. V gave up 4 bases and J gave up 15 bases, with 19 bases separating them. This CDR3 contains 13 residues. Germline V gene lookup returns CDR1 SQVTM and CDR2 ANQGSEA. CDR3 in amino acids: CSVGPGRNSGLHF. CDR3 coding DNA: TGCAGCGTTGGCCCCGGCCGGAATTCAGGCCTCCACTTT. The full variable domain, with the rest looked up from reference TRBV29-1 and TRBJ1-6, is SAVISQKPSRDICQRGTSLTIQCQVDSQVTMMFWYRQQPGQSLTLIATANQGSEATYESGFVIDKFPISRPNLTFSTLTVSNMSPEDSSIYLCSVGPGRNSGLHFGNGTRLTVT.

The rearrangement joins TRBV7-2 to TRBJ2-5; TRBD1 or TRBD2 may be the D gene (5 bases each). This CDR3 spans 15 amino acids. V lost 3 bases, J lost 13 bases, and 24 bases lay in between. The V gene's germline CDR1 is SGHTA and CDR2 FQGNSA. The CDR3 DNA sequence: TGTGCCAGCAGCTTCCCTCGGGACGGCCGGTTGATCCGGTACTTC. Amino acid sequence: CASSFPRDGRLIRYF.

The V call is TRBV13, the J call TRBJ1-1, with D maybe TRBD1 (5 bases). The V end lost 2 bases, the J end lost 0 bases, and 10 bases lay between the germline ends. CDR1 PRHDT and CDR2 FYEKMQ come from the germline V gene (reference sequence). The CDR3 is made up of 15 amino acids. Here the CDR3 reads CASSLRTGMNTEAFF. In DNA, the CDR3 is TGTGCCAGCAGCTTAAGAACAGGAATGAACACTGAAGCTTTCTTT. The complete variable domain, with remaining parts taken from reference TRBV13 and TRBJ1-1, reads AAGVIQSPRHLIKEKRETATLKCYPIPRHDTVYWYQQGPGQDPQFLISFYEKMQSDKGSIPDRFSAQQFSDYHSELNMSSLELGDSALYFCASSLRTGMNTEAFFGQGTRLTVV.

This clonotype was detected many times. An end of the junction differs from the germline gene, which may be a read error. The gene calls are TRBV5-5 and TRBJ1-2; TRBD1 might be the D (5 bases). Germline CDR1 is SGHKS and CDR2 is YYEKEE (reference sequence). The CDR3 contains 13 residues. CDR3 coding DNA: TGTGCCAGCAGTTTGGGGGGGGGCTATGGCTACACCTTC. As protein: CASSLGGGYGYTF.

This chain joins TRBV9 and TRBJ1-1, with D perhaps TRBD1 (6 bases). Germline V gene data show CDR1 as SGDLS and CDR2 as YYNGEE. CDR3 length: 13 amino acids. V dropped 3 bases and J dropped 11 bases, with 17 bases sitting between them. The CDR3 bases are TGTGCCAGCAGCGGAGATCCGGGGGCTGGGGCTTTCTTT. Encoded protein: CASSGDPGAGAFF.

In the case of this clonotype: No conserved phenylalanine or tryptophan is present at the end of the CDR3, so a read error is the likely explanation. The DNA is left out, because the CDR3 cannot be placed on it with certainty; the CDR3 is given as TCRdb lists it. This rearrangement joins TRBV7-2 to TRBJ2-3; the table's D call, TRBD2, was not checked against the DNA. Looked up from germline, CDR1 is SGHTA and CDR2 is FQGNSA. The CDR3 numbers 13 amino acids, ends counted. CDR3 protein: CASSRALDRRGNS.

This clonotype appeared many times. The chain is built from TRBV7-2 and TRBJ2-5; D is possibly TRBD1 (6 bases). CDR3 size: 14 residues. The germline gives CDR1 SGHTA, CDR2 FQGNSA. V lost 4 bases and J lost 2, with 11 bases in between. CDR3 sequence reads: CASSSGQPQETQYF. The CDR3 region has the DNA TGTGCCAGCAGCTCCGGACAGCCTCAAGAGACCCAGTACTTC.

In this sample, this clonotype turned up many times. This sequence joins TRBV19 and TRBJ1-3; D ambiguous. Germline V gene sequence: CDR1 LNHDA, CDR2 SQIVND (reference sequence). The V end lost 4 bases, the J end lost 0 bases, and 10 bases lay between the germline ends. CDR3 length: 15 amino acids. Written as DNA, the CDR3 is TGTGCCAGTAGTAGGCAGCCCCTCTCTGGAAACACCATATATTTT. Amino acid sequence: CASSRQPLSGNTIYF.

The CDR3 DNA is TGTGCCACCTCAGGTGGTAGGGCCGGAGATACGCAGTATTTT. Translation gives CATSGGRAGDTQYF. The chain combines TRBV24-1 with TRBJ2-3; D unclear. Germline CDR1 reads KGHDR; CDR2 reads SFDVKD. Trimming shortened V by 9 bases and J by 5 bases, and 17 bases separated the two germline ends. This CDR3 contains 14 residues.

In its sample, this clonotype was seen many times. The CDR3 reads CASSPQGVGAGYGYTF. CDR3 nucleotides: TGTGCCAGTAGCCCCCAGGGTGTGGGGGCGGGCTATGGCTACACCTTC. The rearrangement links TRBV19 to TRBJ1-2; D is possibly TRBD1 (6 bases). Trimming removed 6 bases from V and 4 bases from J, with 21 bases in between. The CDR3 is made up of 16 amino acids. Germline assignment: CDR1 LNHDA and CDR2 SQIVND (reference sequence).

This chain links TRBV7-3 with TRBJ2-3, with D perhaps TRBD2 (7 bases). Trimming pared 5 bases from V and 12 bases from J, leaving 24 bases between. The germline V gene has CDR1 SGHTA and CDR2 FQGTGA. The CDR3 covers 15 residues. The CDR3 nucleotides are TGTGCCAGCAGCGTGGAGGGGGGGCCTGCAGAGACTCAGTATTTT. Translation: CASSVEGGPAETQYF.

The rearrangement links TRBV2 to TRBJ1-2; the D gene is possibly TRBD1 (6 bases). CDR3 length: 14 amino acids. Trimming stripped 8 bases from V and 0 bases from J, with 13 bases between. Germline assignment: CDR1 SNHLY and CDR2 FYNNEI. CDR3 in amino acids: CASGRTASNYGYTF. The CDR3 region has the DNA TGTGCCAGCGGCAGGACAGCTTCTAACTATGGCTACACCTTC.